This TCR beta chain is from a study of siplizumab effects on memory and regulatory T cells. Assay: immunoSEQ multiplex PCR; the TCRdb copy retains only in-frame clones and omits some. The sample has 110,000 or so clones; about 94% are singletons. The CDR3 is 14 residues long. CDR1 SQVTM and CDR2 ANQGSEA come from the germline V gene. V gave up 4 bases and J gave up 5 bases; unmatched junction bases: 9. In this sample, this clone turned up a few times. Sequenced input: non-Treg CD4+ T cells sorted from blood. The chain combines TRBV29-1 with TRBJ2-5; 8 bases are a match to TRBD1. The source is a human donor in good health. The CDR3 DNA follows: TGCAGCGTTGGGAGAACAGGGGGTGCGGAGACCCAGTACTTC. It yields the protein CSVGRTGGAETQYF.